This T cell receptor beta chain was profiled in a study of T cell changes during pregnancy in multiple sclerosis. Measured with immunoSEQ multiplex PCR; TCRdb has only the in-frame clones, and not every one. This sample has more than 75,000 clones; around 93% occur once, and the top ten carry 2.5%. With 4 bases clipped from V and 4 bases from J, the junction kept 6 bases outside the gene matches. This CDR3 has 15 residues. Germline V CDR1 and CDR2: WNHNN, SYGVQD (reference sequence). This chain links TRBV10-1 with TRBJ2-1; 8 nucleotides line up with TRBD2. Sequenced material: peripheral blood, taken in the third trimester of pregnancy. The sequence was collected from a female donor with multiple sclerosis, enrolled in a pregnancy study. The CDR3 coding sequence is TGCGCCAGCAGTGTTCTAGCGGGCCATTACAATGAGCAGTTCTTC. It specifies CASSVLAGHYNEQFF.